This TCR beta chain was recovered during a study of cytomegalovirus exposure and HLA in healthy donors. Repertoires were generated with immunoSEQ multiplex PCR, while TCRdb's copy carries only in-frame clones and drops some. The sample yields 150,000 to 200,000 clones, 86% seen once. The sequenced sample was PBMCs. This receptor was taken from a woman aged 25-40 years in good health and CMV-seronegative.

The CDR3 is CASSKVGVTDTQYF. The CDR3 region has the DNA TGTGCCAGCAGCAAGGTGGGGGTCACAGATACGCAGTATTTT. The chain uses TRBV9 and TRBJ2-3, with D perhaps being TRBD1 or TRBD2 (5 bases each). This CDR3 has 14 amino acids. Germline-derived CDR1 and CDR2 are SGDLS and YYNGEE. Trimming cost V 4 bases and J 2 bases, with 11 bases left between them.